This T cell receptor beta chain was captured in a study of blood T cell repertoires in COVID-19. The overall study: In each case, the material was cDNA or gDNA derived from T cells, B-cell-depleted T cells, or PBMCs.

V lost 0 bases and J 7 bases, leaving 8 bases between the germline ends. CDR1 is SGDLS, CDR2 YYNGEE, per germline. The CDR3 totals 14 residues. Of note for this clone: This CDR3 is also generated by other DNA sequences in the sample.

The assay was immunoSEQ multiplex PCR, and TCRdb's table has in-frame clones only and misses some. In the table there are 250,000 to 400,000 clones, about nine tenths of which are singletons. Sequencing used peripheral blood. The chain carries TRBV9 and TRBJ1-6, with TRBD1 as a possible D gene (6 bases). This receptor was identified in a woman aged 25 to 39 with COVID-19, enrolled during active disease. The CDR3 region is CASSVGQGNSPLHF. Here the CDR3 DNA reads TGTGCCAGCAGCGTAGGGCAGGGGAATTCACCCCTCCACTTT. Variable domain in full (rest from reference TRBV9 and TRBJ1-6): DSGVTQTPKHLITATGQRVTLRCSPRSGDLSVYWYQQSLDQGLQFLIQYYNGEERAKGNILERFSAQQFPDLHSELNLSSLELGDSALYFCASSVGQGNSPLHFGNGTRLTVT.